One sample yielded the 31 T cell receptor beta chains listed below, sequenced in a study of siplizumab effects on memory and regulatory T cells. Assay: immunoSEQ multiplex PCR; the TCRdb copy retains only in-frame clones and omits some. The sample lists about 100,000 clones, less than 95% seen once, with 1% to 1.5% in the top ten. Sequenced sample: non-Treg CD4+ T cells sorted from blood. Receptor source: a human donor in good health.

The chain links TRBV21-1 to TRBJ2-1; TRBD2 reflects the table's D call only, with no check against the DNA. TRBV21-1 is reported as a pseudogene. CDR3 length equals 11 residues. The CDR3 DNA reads TGTGGTTCGGAGCGTACCTTAACGCGGTTCTTC. Translation: CGSERTLTRFF.

J is TRBJ1-4 and V is TRBV2; 7 nucleotides match TRBD1. Germline V gene data show CDR1 as SNHLY and CDR2 as FYNNEI. J was trimmed by 8 bases and V by 1 base; bases with no gene match: 4. The CDR3 runs to 14 residues. The CDR3 loop reads CASSEDRGSEKLFF. The CDR3 coding sequence is TGTGCCAGCAGTGAAGACAGGGGAAGCGAAAAACTGTTTTTT.

The rearrangement uses TRBV28 and TRBJ2-5, with 11 positions matching TRBD1. The trim removed 5 bases at V and 6 bases at J, leaving 11 bases unmatched. CDR1 is MDHEN and CDR2 is SYDVKM in the germline V gene. The CDR3 runs to 16 residues. The CDR3 loop is CASSSRDRGFGKTQYF. The CDR3 coding sequence is TGTGCCAGCAGTAGCAGGGACAGGGGGTTCGGAAAGACCCAGTACTTC.

The V and J genes are TRBV28 and TRBJ1-4, with TRBD1 matching 7 bases. V lost 5 bases and J lost 8; bases outside the gene matches: 11. CDR1 MDHEN and CDR2 SYDVKM come from the germline V gene. This CDR3 is 15 amino acids long. The CDR3 region has the DNA TGTGCCAGCAGTCAAGGGGACAGCGGAAAGGAAAAACTGTTTTTT. It codes for CASSQGDSGKEKLFF.

The V gene is TRBV4-2, the J gene TRBJ1-5; no clear D gene. CDR3 length: 12 amino acids. V lost 3 bases and J 6 bases, leaving 6 bases between the germline ends. Per the germline V gene, CDR1 is LGHNA and CDR2 is YNFKEQ. DNA for the CDR3: TGTGCCAGCAGCCATCGGACTCAGCCCCAGCATTTT. It specifies CASSHRTQPQHF.

DNA for the CDR3: TGTGCCAGCAGCGTCGGAGGGGATATAGAAACAGCCATATATTTT. Protein sequence: CASSVGGDIETAIYF. This rearrangement joins TRBV5-4 to TRBJ1-3; D might be TRBD1 (5 bases). Looked up from germline, CDR1 is SGHNT and CDR2 is YYREEE (reference sequence). The CDR3 totals 15 residues. V was trimmed by 4 bases and J by 11 bases, leaving 22 bases between them.

CDR3: CASSQDLAGEVTDTQYF. Here the CDR3 DNA reads TGTGCCAGCAGCCAAGATTTGGCGGGAGAGGTGACAGATACGCAGTATTTT. The chain is built from TRBV14 and TRBJ2-3; 7 bases are a match to TRBD2. The germline gives CDR1 SGHDN, CDR2 FVKESK. The CDR3 spans 17 residues. The V segment lost 0 bases and the J segment 3 bases; nucleotides outside the gene matches: 9. The full variable domain, with the rest looked up from reference TRBV14 and TRBJ2-3, is EAGVTQFPSHSVIEKGQTVTLRCDPISGHDNLYWYRRVMGKEIKFLLHFVKESKQDESGMPNNRFLAERTGGTYSTLKVQPAELEDSGVYFCASSQDLAGEVTDTQYFGPGTRLTVL.

The V call is TRBV15, the J call TRBJ2-1; no firm D call. CDR1 is LNHNV and CDR2 is YYDKDF in the germline V gene (reference sequence). This CDR3 contains 15 residues. Trimming cost V 5 bases and J 2 bases, with 13 bases left between them. CDR3 coding DNA: TGTGCCACCAGCGGCCATGCAAAGACCTACAATGAGCAGTTCTTC. It is translated as CATSGHAKTYNEQFF.

This rearrangement joins TRBV28 to TRBJ2-7, with 7 bases lining up with TRBD2. The germline gives CDR1 MDHEN, CDR2 SYDVKM. This CDR3 contains 14 residues. Trimming took 7 bases from V and 1 from J; bases not matched to a gene: 7. The CDR3 spells CASIPGGSSYEQYF. The CDR3 coding sequence is TGTGCCAGCATACCGGGCGGGAGTTCCTACGAGCAGTACTTC.

A few counts support this clone. The chain links TRBV7-9 to TRBJ1-1; D ambiguous. Germline V gene data show CDR1 as SEHNR and CDR2 as FQNEAQ (reference sequence). This CDR3 is built from 9 residues. Deletions cut 5 bases from V and 10 bases from J, with 5 bases between. The CDR3 spells CASSPGAFF. In DNA form, the CDR3 reads TGTGCCAGCAGCCCGGGAGCTTTCTTT.

This clone was seen just once. This chain connects TRBV7-8 to TRBJ1-4; TRBD1 matches 8 bases. V gave up 1 base and J gave up 7 bases; unmatched junction bases: 14. In germline, CDR1 is SGHVS, CDR2 FQNEAQ. The CDR3 length is 18 residues. CDR3 in amino acids: CASSLGRGQVFFSEKLFF. CDR3 DNA sequence: TGTGCCAGCAGCTTAGGCAGGGGACAGGTCTTTTTTAGTGAAAAACTGTTTTTT. The complete variable domain, with remaining parts taken from reference TRBV7-8 and TRBJ1-4, reads GAGVSQSPRYKVAKRGQDVALRCDPISGHVSLFWYQQALGQGPEFLTYFQNEAQLDKSGLPSDRFFAERPEGSVSTLKIQRTQQEDSAVYLCASSLGRGQVFFSEKLFFGSGTQLSVL.

The rearrangement joins TRBV6-6 to TRBJ2-7; the match to TRBD1 covers 8 bases. The CDR3 sequence is 15 residues long. Per the germline V gene, CDR1 is MNHNY and CDR2 is SVGAGI (reference sequence). Unmatched junction bases numbered 7, after V lost 0 bases and J lost 6 bases. CDR3: CASSYSAGGPSEQYF. The CDR3 region has the DNA TGTGCCAGCAGTTACTCTGCAGGGGGCCCTTCCGAGCAGTACTTC.

The rearrangement uses TRBV7-2 and TRBJ2-3; no definite D call. V lost 2 bases and J 0 bases, leaving 6 bases between the germline ends. The CDR3 totals 14 residues. Germline V CDR1 and CDR2: SGHTA, FQGNSA. The CDR3 DNA reads as TGTGCCAGCAGCTTAACTGCTAGCACAGATACGCAGTATTTT. Encoded protein: CASSLTASTDTQYF.

CDR3 amino acids: CASSQITGVEQYF. The CDR3 DNA reads TGTGCCAGCAGCCAGATCACAGGGGTCGAGCAGTACTTC. The chain has TRBV4-2 and TRBJ2-7; 7 nucleotides line up with TRBD1. Germline V lookup: CDR1 LGHNA, CDR2 YNFKEQ. The CDR3 totals 13 residues. With V trimmed by 3 bases and J by 6 bases, 5 bases remained unmatched.

The rearrangement uses TRBV5-1 and TRBJ2-7; TRBD1 matches at 7 bases. The CDR3 has 15 residues. Losses at the gene ends were 0 bases for V and 3 bases for J; bases not matched to a gene: 6. Germline CDR1 reads SGHRS; CDR2 reads YFSETQ. The CDR3 protein is CASSLGGGQNYEQYF. The CDR3 DNA is TGCGCCAGCAGCTTGGGTGGGGGACAGAACTACGAGCAGTACTTC.

V and J are TRBV4-2 and TRBJ2-7; no clear D. The CDR3 extends over 14 amino acids. Trimming shortened V by 0 bases and J by 2 bases, and 8 bases separated the two germline ends. CDR1 is LGHNA and CDR2 is YNFKEQ in the germline V gene. CDR3 sequence reads: CASSQDRSPYEQYF. Here the CDR3 DNA reads TGTGCCAGCAGCCAAGACAGGAGCCCCTACGAGCAGTACTTC.

The chain carries TRBV6-5 and TRBJ2-5, with D maybe TRBD1 (5 bases). The V end lost 5 bases, the J end lost 5 bases, and 12 bases lay between the germline ends. The CDR3 sequence is 13 residues long. CDR1 is MNHEY and CDR2 is SVGAGI in the germline V gene. The CDR3 loop reads CASSRQTEETQYF. The CDR3 bases are TGTGCCAGCAGTCGACAGACAGAGGAGACCCAGTACTTC.

The chain carries TRBV7-9 and TRBJ2-3; D is unclear. There are 11 residues in the CDR3. V lost 8 bases and J lost 6, with 9 bases in between. Germline assignment: CDR1 SEHNR and CDR2 FQNEAQ (reference sequence). This CDR3 is CASGSTDTQYF. CDR3 bases: TGTGCCAGCGGTTCTACCGATACGCAGTATTTT.

This chain links TRBV30 with TRBJ1-5, with D possibly matching TRBD1 (5 bases). This CDR3 is 14 amino acids long. Trimming removed 3 bases from V and 0 bases from J, with 9 bases in between. Germline V gene data show CDR1 as GTSNPN and CDR2 as SVGIG (reference sequence). The CDR3 DNA is TGTGCCTGGAGCCGGGACTATAGCAATCAGCCCCAGCATTTT. Translated, it gives CAWSRDYSNQPQHF.

On this clone itself: An end of the junction differs from the germline gene, which may be a read error. The genes are TRBV6-5 and TRBJ2-1, with 9 bases identical to TRBD1. The CDR3 totals 15 residues. Germline V gives CDR1 MNHEY, CDR2 SVGAGI. Here the CDR3 DNA reads TGTGCAAGCAGTTACAAGGACAGGGGTCGTTGGGAGCAGTTCTTC. Protein product: CASSYKDRGRWEQFF.

V usage is TRBV7-9 and J usage is TRBJ2-3; 9 bases are shared with TRBD2. V gave up 6 bases and J gave up 5 bases; unmatched junction bases: 6. The CDR3 length is 14 residues. Germline CDR1 is SEHNR and CDR2 is FQNEAQ (reference sequence). CDR3 DNA: TGTGCCAGCAGGCCAGCGGGAGGTCAAGATACGCAGTATTTT. Translated, it gives CASRPAGGQDTQYF. The variable domain in full, completed from reference TRBV7-9 and TRBJ2-3, reads DTGVSQNPRHKITKRGQNVTFRCDPISEHNRLYWYRQTLGQGPEFLTYFQNEAQLEKSRLLSDRFSAERPKGSFSTLEIQRTEQGDSAMYLCASRPAGGQDTQYFGPGTRLTVL.

The chain has TRBV4-1 and TRBJ1-6; the D gene is possibly TRBD1 (5 bases). CDR1 and CDR2 from the germline V gene are MGHRA and YSYEKL. V was trimmed by 0 bases and J by 10 bases, leaving 16 bases between them. This CDR3 contains 16 residues. CDR3 amino acids: CASSQEGGQGYSPLHF. The CDR3 DNA sequence: TGCGCCAGCAGCCAAGAGGGCGGGCAGGGCTACTCACCCCTCCACTTT.

The chain links TRBV19 to TRBJ2-3; D is unresolved. CDR1 and CDR2 (germline): LNHDA, SQIVND (reference sequence). This CDR3 contains 13 residues. With 7 bases removed from V and 1 base from J, the gap between germline ends came to 9 bases. The CDR3 region has the DNA TGTGCCAGTACCAAGGTCGGCACAGATACGCAGTATTTT. It specifies CASTKVGTDTQYF.

The chain links TRBV19 to TRBJ2-7; D possibly uses TRBD1 or TRBD2 (5 bases each). The CDR3 runs 14 residues. The V end was cut by 7 bases, the J end by 2 bases, with 15 bases between. Germline-derived CDR1 and CDR2 are LNHDA and SQIVND (reference sequence). CDR3 DNA: TGTGCCAGTACCATGAGGGACCGGCCCTACGAGCAGTACTTC. This codes for CASTMRDRPYEQYF.

The rearrangement links TRBV19 to TRBJ2-1; D not resolved. Trimming took 4 bases from V and 6 from J, leaving 7 bases between them. The CDR3 sequence is 12 residues long. Germline values: CDR1 LNHDA, CDR2 SQIVND (reference sequence). In DNA, the CDR3 is TGTGCCAGTAGTACAGCCAGCAATGAGCAGTTCTTC. Encoded protein: CASSTASNEQFF.

V gene TRBV7-9 combines with J gene TRBJ2-3; D is unclear. Germline V lookup: CDR1 SEHNR, CDR2 FQNEAQ (reference sequence). The germline V and J ends were trimmed by 2 bases and 8 bases, with 14 bases remaining between them. CDR3 size: 14 residues. CDR3 DNA sequence: TGTGCCAGCAGCTTAACGGAGCCATCAGGTACGCAGTATTTT. As protein: CASSLTEPSGTQYF.

This clone came up once. The J gene is TRBJ2-7, the V gene TRBV4-1; 8 bases fit TRBD1. This CDR3 contains 15 residues. V shed 4 bases and J 3 bases; nucleotides not matched to a gene: 8. CDR1 is MGHRA, CDR2 YSYEKL, per germline. This CDR3 reads CASSLQTGELYEQYF. The CDR3 nucleotides are TGCGCCAGCAGCCTCCAGACAGGGGAACTCTACGAGCAGTACTTC.

J is TRBJ1-1 and V is TRBV11-2, with D possibly TRBD1 on 5 matching bases. Germline V gene sequence: CDR1 SGHAT, CDR2 FQNNGV. CDR3 length: 19 residues. Trimming pared 7 bases from V and 3 bases from J, leaving 30 bases between. The CDR3 nucleotides are TGTGCCAGCACCCTCCCAGTTAGGCGGCAGGGCAGGTGGGACACTGAAGCTTTCTTT. This codes for CASTLPVRRQGRWDTEAFF. The full variable domain, completed using reference TRBV11-2 and TRBJ1-1, is EAGVAQSPRYKIIEKRQSVAFWCNPISGHATLYWYQQILGQGPKLLIQFQNNGVVDDSQLPKDRFSAERLKGVDSTLKIQPAKLEDSAVYLCASTLPVRRQGRWDTEAFFGQGTRLTVV.

The J gene is TRBJ2-3, the V gene TRBV5-6; the match to TRBD2 covers 14 bases. CDR1 is SGHDT, CDR2 YYEEEE, per germline. V gave up 4 bases and J gave up 4 bases; unmatched junction bases: 8. The CDR3 is 17 amino acids. The CDR3 sequence is CASSQWTSGRRADTQYF. The DNA for the CDR3 is TGTGCCAGCAGCCAGTGGACTAGCGGGAGGAGGGCAGATACGCAGTATTTT.

The chain employs TRBV19 and TRBJ2-7, with 10 bases aligning to TRBD2. V lost 3 bases to trimming and J lost 4 bases; unmatched junction nucleotides: 12. The CDR3 extends over 17 amino acids. The V gene's germline CDR1 is LNHDA and CDR2 SQIVND (reference sequence). The CDR3, as DNA: TGTGCCAGTAGTATGGGGATCGGACTAGCGGCAGGTTACGAGCAGTACTTC. This codes for CASSMGIGLAAGYEQYF.

Only one count was recorded for this clone. The CDR3 is CASSLGPGASEGEQYF. CDR3 nucleotides: TGCGCCAGCAGCTTGGGACCGGGAGCCTCCGAGGGGGAGCAGTACTTC. The rearrangement joins TRBV5-1 to TRBJ2-7, with D possibly being TRBD2 (6 bases). Trimming left V 0 bases short and J 7 bases short, with 20 bases between. Germline lookup yields CDR1 SGHRS and CDR2 YFSETQ. The length of the CDR3 is 16 residues.